The 8 T cell receptor beta chains below were found in one sample sequenced in a study of blood T cells in healthy people across ages. With a J-beta primer mix and a sample-barcoded 5' primer, a second PCR ran roughly 6 to 11 cycles. TCRdb analysed the 5' RACE reads with MiXCR anew, one entry per CDR3 protein. Of fewer than 750,000 distinct CDR3 sequences listed, under 65% are singletons. Input material: blood. The receptors were gathered from a woman aged 80 or over in good health.

This sequence joins TRBV7-9 and TRBJ2-2, with a weak D call TRBD2 (7 bases). The CDR3 is made up of 14 amino acids. Germline CDR1 and CDR2: SEHNR and FQNEAQ (reference sequence). V lost 3 bases, J lost 7 bases, and 12 bases lay in between. The CDR3 reads CASSLGGDIGELFF. The CDR3 nucleotides are TGTGCCAGCAGCTTGGGGGGGGACATCGGGGAGCTGTTTTTT. Using reference TRBV7-9 and TRBJ2-2 for the parts outside the CDR3, the full variable domain is DTGVSQNPRHKITKRGQNVTFRCDPISEHNRLYWYRQTLGQGPEFLTYFQNEAQLEKSRLLSDRFSAERPKGSFSTLEIQRTEQGDSAMYLCASSLGGDIGELFFGEGSRLTVL.

This clonotype was counted a few times. This chain's CDR3 is CSARDSGTGANVLTF. CDR3 DNA sequence: TGCAGTGCTAGAGATTCAGGGACTGGGGCCAACGTCCTGACTTTC. This rearrangement joins TRBV20-1 to TRBJ2-6; TRBD1 is a possible D gene (5 bases). CDR1 is DFQATT and CDR2 is SNEGSKA in the germline V gene (reference sequence). V lost 0 bases, J lost 2 bases, and 8 bases lay in between. This CDR3 has 15 amino acids.

The chain combines TRBV28 with TRBJ2-5; 7 bases agree with TRBD2. The ends lost 5 bases at V and 5 bases at J; junction bases unmatched: 8. The germline V gene has CDR1 MDHEN and CDR2 SYDVKM. The CDR3 sequence is 14 residues long. The chain's CDR3 is CASSPGGIGETQYF. In DNA form, the CDR3 reads TGTGCCAGCAGTCCGGGGGGAATAGGCGAGACCCAGTACTTC. Together with reference TRBV28 and TRBJ2-5, the CDR3 gives the full variable domain: DVKVTQSSRYLVKRTGEKVFLECVQDMDHENMFWYRQDPGLGLRLIYFSYDVKMKEKGDIPEGYSVSREKKERFSLILESASTNQTSMYLCASSPGGIGETQYFGPGTRLLVL.

Ten or more counts support this clonotype. The chain couples TRBV12-3 or TRBV12-4 to TRBJ1-2; no clear D. The CDR3 contains 13 residues. Trimming shortened V by 5 bases and J by 2 bases, and 9 bases separated the two germline ends. CDR3 nucleotides: TGTGCCAGCAGTAGGACGGGGAACTATGGCTACACCTTC. Amino acids: CASSRTGNYGYTF.

Turning to this clonotype: A much larger clone differs by one base, so this may be a read error. This chain connects TRBV7-9 to TRBJ1-2; D is undetermined. Germline V gene lookup returns CDR1 SEHNR and CDR2 FQNEAQ (reference sequence). CDR3 length equals 17 residues. In DNA form, the CDR3 reads TGTGCCAGCAGCCGAACAGCGGACTCCGAGGCTAACTATGACTACACCTTC. The encoded protein is CASSRTADSEANYDYTF.

Points on this clonotype: This sequence may be a read error, since a much larger clone differs from it by one base. V usage is TRBV3-1 and J usage is TRBJ2-1; D might be TRBD2 (6 bases). The J call is uncertain, as TRBJ2-7 better fits the DNA end. Germline CDR1 and CDR2: LGHDT and YNNKEL (reference sequence). The CDR3 covers 16 residues. CDR3 nucleotides: TGTGCCAGCAGCCATCCCGGGGGTCCCTCCTACAATGAGCAGTACTTC. It encodes CASSHPGGPSYNEQYF.

The V and J genes are TRBV20-1 and TRBJ2-5; D remains ambiguous. V was trimmed by 6 bases and J by 3 bases, leaving 8 bases between them. Germline CDR1 reads DFQATT; CDR2 reads SNEGSKA (reference sequence). This CDR3 spans 11 amino acids. In DNA, the CDR3 is TGCAGTGCAAGAAAGGAAGAGACCCAGTACTTC. Translation: CSARKEETQYF.

The chain has TRBV5-6 and TRBJ2-7; weak D call: TRBD2 (7 bases). CDR1 SGHDT and CDR2 YYEEEE come from the germline V gene. The CDR3 covers 15 residues. The V end lost 0 bases, the J end lost 3 bases, and 13 bases lay between the germline ends. CDR3 coding DNA: TGTGCCAGCAGCTTGGGAGGGGGGGCCCACTACGAGCAGTACTTC. This gives the protein CASSLGGGAHYEQYF.